This is a list of T cell receptor beta chains from one sample in a study of blood T cells in healthy people across ages. One entry per CDR3 protein results from TCRdb running MiXCR on the 5' RACE reads. Among some 800,000 distinct CDR3 sequences listed, roughly 44% were seen once. Sequencing was carried out using blood. All receptors come from a man in his fifties or sixties in good health. Both conserved end residues are part of each CDR3. D genes are given only for firm matches. Clone size appears in some rows only: once, few, many, or a class for an expanded clone.

size,V,J,D,DNA,CDR3
.,TRBV20-1,TRBJ2-7,TRBD2,TGCAGTGCTAGCGAATTCGGACTAGCGGCCTCCTACGAGCAGTACTTC,CSASEFGLAASYEQYF
.,TRBV30,TRBJ1-2,TRBD1,TGTGCCTGGAGGGGGATATACACAGGGGAGGACGTCTACACCTTC,CAWRGIYTGEDVYTF
few,TRBV6-1,TRBJ2-3,.,TGTGCCAGCAGTGAATGGGGGGGCCACCCAGATACGCAGTATTTT,CASSEWGGHPDTQYF
.,TRBV20-1,TRBJ2-5,.,TGCAGTGCGAGGACCGGTGGGTCCTACAATGAGCAGTACTTC,CSARTGGSYNEQYF
.,TRBV5-1,TRBJ2-1,TRBD1,TGCGCCAGCAGCTTCCGGGACAGGGGCAATGAGCAGTTCTTC,CASSFRDRGNEQFF
.,TRBV20-1,TRBJ1-2,.,TGCAGTGCCGTTCTCGGAGAGGGAATGAGTCGCTACACCTTC,CSAVLGEGMSRYTF
.,TRBV6-5,TRBJ2-7,TRBD1,TGTGCCAGCAGTAAGCGGACAGGGGCCTACGAGCAGTACTTC,CASSKRTGAYEQYF
.,TRBV7-2,TRBJ2-3,.,TGTGCCAGCAGCTTACGGGCCGGCAGAAGCACAGATACGCAGTATTTT,CASSLRAGRSTDTQYF
few,TRBV20-1,TRBJ2-1,TRBD2,TGCAGTGCTAGAGATTGGGGCGGGAGCTCCTACAATGAGCAGTTCTTC,CSARDWGGSSYNEQFF
.,TRBV20-1,TRBJ2-1,TRBD2,TGCAGTGCTAGGGGTACTAGCGGGGGAAATGAGCAGTTCTTC,CSARGTSGGNEQFF
many,TRBV29-1,TRBJ2-7,.,TGCAGCGTAAGGACTACTGCCTACGAGCAGTACTTC,CSVRTTAYEQYF
few,TRBV12-3/TRBV12-4,TRBJ1-5,.,TGTGCCAGCAGTTCGGGGGGCGCCAATCAGCCCCAGCATTTT,CASSSGGANQPQHF
few,TRBV12-3/TRBV12-4,TRBJ2-1,.,TGTGCCAGCAGTTTTGTGGCTTTAAGGGATGAGCAGTTCTTC,CASSFVALRDEQFF
.,TRBV20-1,TRBJ2-1,.,TGCAGTGCAACAACCGGGATCCACAATGAGCAGTTCTTC,CSATTGIHNEQFF
few,TRBV12-3/TRBV12-4,TRBJ2-7,TRBD2,TGTGCCAGCAGTTTTGGTAGCGGGGGGTACGAGCAGTACTTC,CASSFGSGGYEQYF
.,TRBV5-1,TRBJ2-3,TRBD2,TGCGCCAGCACCCCCTGGGCGGGGGGCGGAGATACGCAGTATTTT,CASTPWAGGGDTQYF
.,TRBV11-2,TRBJ1-2,.,TGTGCCAGCAGCTTAGAGGGGCGGCTTAACGTGGACTATGGCTACACCTTC,CASSLEGRLNVDYGYTF
few,TRBV6-2/TRBV6-3,TRBJ1-5,.,TGTGCCAGCACCAGGATCGGTGGCAATCAGCCCCAGCATTTT,CASTRIGGNQPQHF
.,TRBV12-3/TRBV12-4,TRBJ1-5,.,TGTGCCAGCAGTTTAAAAGGGAGCAATCAGCCCCAGCATTTT,CASSLKGSNQPQHF
.,TRBV9,TRBJ2-3,TRBD1,TGTGCCAGCAGCTTCCGACAGGGGCATAGCACAGATACGCAGTATTTT,CASSFRQGHSTDTQYF
.,TRBV10-2,TRBJ1-5,TRBD1,TGCGCCAGCAGCCTGACAGGGGACTTTTGGCAGCCCCAGCATTTT,CASSLTGDFWQPQHF
.,TRBV24-1,TRBJ2-1,TRBD1,TGTGCCACCAGTGAAACGGACAGGCGCTCCTACAATGAGCAGTTCTTC,CATSETDRRSYNEQFF
.,TRBV5-5,TRBJ2-4,.,TGTGCCAGCAGCCCCCTACAGGGATCGTACATTCAGTACTTC,CASSPLQGSYIQYF
many,TRBV5-5,TRBJ2-5,.,TGTGCCAGCAGCTTGGTGGAATGGAGACAAGAGACCCAGTACTTC,CASSLVEWRQETQYF
.,TRBV3-1,TRBJ2-3,TRBD1,TGTGCCAGCAGCCACCCGACAGGGGTAGTTGGCGCAGATACGCAGTATTTT,CASSHPTGVVGADTQYF
.,TRBV28,TRBJ1-1,.,TGTGCCAGCAGCCTCCCCCGCACTGAAGCTTTCTTT,CASSLPRTEAFF
.,TRBV9,TRBJ1-5,.,TGTGCCAGCAGCGTAGATGGTCACACCGATCAGCCCCAGCATTTT,CASSVDGHTDQPQHF
.,TRBV15,TRBJ2-5,TRBD1,TGTGCCACCAGCAGAGATCTGACAGGGGTCAGGGAGACCCAGTACTTC,CATSRDLTGVRETQYF